This record concerns one TCR beta chain sequence. Antigen specificity is unknown. Germline V CDR1 and CDR2: SGHVS, FQNEAQ. V shed 2 bases and J shed 1 base, with 15 bases lying between them. The CDR3 sequence is 16 residues long. These data come from a study of shared clonotypes between healthy human individuals. Regarding the study as a whole: Depth of sequencing was expected to influence donor clonotype sharing.

Each subset's genomic DNA was split evenly across several immunoSEQ plates. The data were produced by immunoSEQ multiplex PCR, yet TCRdb's version contains in-frame clones alone and is incomplete. The table has about 450,000 clones, roughly 77% seen once. Sequenced: PBMCs. The TCR originated in a woman aged 40 to 50 in good health. Some clones in this sample may be carry-over from other donors' samples. The V and J genes are TRBV7-8 and TRBJ2-7; D is undetermined. CDR3 DNA: TGTGCCAGCAGCTTACGTCGAGAGGTTCGGTCCTACGAGCAGTACTTC. Encoded protein: CASSLRREVRSYEQYF. Supplemented by reference TRBV7-8 and TRBJ2-7, the full variable domain reads GAGVSQSPRYKVAKRGQDVALRCDPISGHVSLFWYQQALGQGPEFLTYFQNEAQLDKSGLPSDRFFAERPEGSVSTLKIQRTQQEDSAVYLCASSLRREVRSYEQYFGPGTRLTVT.